This passage covers 13 T cell receptor beta chains from one sample sequenced in a study of T cell responses to AZD1222 COVID-19 vaccine. Repertoires were generated with immunoSEQ multiplex PCR, while TCRdb's copy carries only in-frame clones and drops some. The data show 150,000 to 200,000 clones, with about 90% seen just once and roughly 6% held by the top ten. Source: peripheral blood, taken on day 0 of AZD1222 vaccination. These receptors were collected from an adult in good health.

About this clone itself: Other nucleotide sequences in the sample specify the same CDR3. This chain links TRBV5-1 with TRBJ2-1; the match to TRBD2 covers 8 bases. In germline, CDR1 is SGHRS, CDR2 YFSETQ. The ends lost 6 bases at V and 3 bases at J; junction bases unmatched: 5. The CDR3 spans 14 residues. CDR3 protein: CASTPGGGYNEQFF. The DNA of the CDR3 is TGCGCCAGCACCCCGGGAGGGGGCTACAATGAGCAGTTCTTC.

The V call is TRBV10-3, the J call TRBJ1-1, with 7 bases that match TRBD1. This CDR3 contains 12 residues. Germline CDR1 reads ENHRY; CDR2 reads SYGVKD. The V segment lost 10 bases and the J segment 1 base; nucleotides outside the gene matches: 3. CDR3 in amino acids: CARRTGNTEAFF. DNA of the CDR3: TGTGCCAGACGGACAGGGAACACTGAAGCTTTCTTT.

The rearrangement uses TRBV7-8 and TRBJ1-1, with D possibly TRBD1 on 6 matching bases. Trimming took 0 bases from V and 0 from J, leaving 8 bases between them. CDR1 and CDR2 (germline): SGHVS, FQNEAQ. The CDR3 is made up of 15 amino acids. In nucleotides, the CDR3 is TGTGCCAGCAGCTTAGCACCAGGGGTGAACACTGAAGCTTTCTTT. It is translated as CASSLAPGVNTEAFF.

This clone has only a few counts. This chain links TRBV5-4 with TRBJ2-6; no clear D gene. Trimming left V 0 bases short and J 4 bases short, with 8 bases between. This CDR3 has 15 residues. Per the germline V gene, CDR1 is SGHNT and CDR2 is YYREEE (reference sequence). DNA for the CDR3: TGTGCCAGCAGCTTGGGCAGCGACGGGGCCAACGTCCTGACTTTC. Its protein is CASSLGSDGANVLTF.

The J gene is TRBJ2-4, the V gene TRBV21-1; TRBD2 is the table's D call, not checked against the DNA. TRBV21-1 is a known pseudogene. This CDR3 region has 22 residues. CDR3: CASSNPRRGLAGGPEAKNIQYF. The CDR3 DNA sequence: TGTGCCAGCAGCAATCCGCGGCGAGGGCTAGCGGGAGGGCCAGAAGCCAAAAACATTCAGTACTTC.

This clone has a handful of counts. In the same sample, other DNA sequences code for this CDR3. This chain connects TRBV7-9 to TRBJ2-3, with D uncertain. The germline V and J ends were trimmed by 1 base and 6 bases, with 8 bases remaining between them. CDR3 length: 13 residues. Germline V gives CDR1 SEHNR, CDR2 FQNEAQ (reference sequence). CDR3 residues: CASSLEGSDTQYF. The CDR3 region has the DNA TGTGCCAGCAGCTTAGAAGGGTCCGATACGCAGTATTTT.

This clone was seen once. V usage is TRBV11-2 and J usage is TRBJ1-6; D is uncertain. The germline CDR1 and CDR2 sequences are SGHAT and FQNNGV. V was trimmed by 5 bases and J by 8 bases, leaving 7 bases between them. This CDR3 has 12 amino acids. CDR3 coding DNA: TGTGCCAGCAGCCTTGCGGATTCACCCCTCCACTTT. Encoded protein: CASSLADSPLHF.

The rearrangement uses TRBV7-9 and TRBJ2-5, with 8 bases matching TRBD1. Germline-derived CDR1 and CDR2 are SEHNR and FQNEAQ (reference sequence). The CDR3 runs 15 residues. V lost 1 base, J lost 2 bases, and 3 bases stayed unmatched. The CDR3 spells CASSLGTGWQETQYF. CDR3 DNA sequence: TGTGCCAGCAGCTTAGGGACAGGGTGGCAAGAGACCCAGTACTTC.

CDR3 DNA: TGTGCCAGTAGTAGTGGGGGCGCTGGGGCCAACGTCCTGACTTTC. Translated: CASSSGGAGANVLTF. The chain couples TRBV19 to TRBJ2-6, with D perhaps matching TRBD1 (6 bases). In germline, CDR1 is LNHDA, CDR2 SQIVND (reference sequence). The CDR3 contains 15 residues. Trimming stripped 4 bases from V and 2 bases from J, with 9 bases between.

This chain uses TRBV5-4 with TRBJ2-7; D tentatively reads TRBD1 or TRBD2 (5 bases each). The length of the CDR3 is 16 residues. The V gene lost 4 bases and the J gene lost 0 bases, with 17 bases spanning the gap. Germline CDR1 is SGHNT and CDR2 is YYREEE (reference sequence). Written as DNA, the CDR3 is TGTGCCAGCAGCACCCCCAGGGAAGGAGGCTCCTACGAGCAGTACTTC. Amino acid sequence: CASSTPREGGSYEQYF.

V is TRBV18 and J is TRBJ1-5; no clear D gene. CDR1 and CDR2 from the germline V gene are KGHSH and LQKENI. Trimming removed 2 bases at V and 4 bases at J, with 9 bases between. The CDR3 runs 14 residues. The CDR3 sequence is CASSPTFINQPQHF. The DNA of the CDR3 is TGTGCCAGCTCACCAACCTTCATAAATCAGCCCCAGCATTTT.

The chain uses TRBV10-3 and TRBJ1-2; D unresolved. The V gene lost 3 bases and the J gene lost 5 bases, with 7 bases spanning the gap. Germline V lookup: CDR1 ENHRY, CDR2 SYGVKD. This CDR3 is 12 amino acids long. CDR3 in amino acids: CAISDPLYGYTF. The CDR3 DNA reads TGTGCCATCAGTGACCCCCTATATGGCTACACCTTC.

The rearrangement links TRBV4-1 to TRBJ2-1; 7 bases match TRBD2. This CDR3 spans 14 amino acids. CDR1 MGHRA and CDR2 YSYEKL come from the germline V gene. V dropped 1 base and J dropped 10; count of bases not matched to a gene: 7. The CDR3 DNA follows: TGCGCCAGCAGCCAAGCACCGGCGGGAGACGAGCAGTTCTTC. It translates to CASSQAPAGDEQFF.